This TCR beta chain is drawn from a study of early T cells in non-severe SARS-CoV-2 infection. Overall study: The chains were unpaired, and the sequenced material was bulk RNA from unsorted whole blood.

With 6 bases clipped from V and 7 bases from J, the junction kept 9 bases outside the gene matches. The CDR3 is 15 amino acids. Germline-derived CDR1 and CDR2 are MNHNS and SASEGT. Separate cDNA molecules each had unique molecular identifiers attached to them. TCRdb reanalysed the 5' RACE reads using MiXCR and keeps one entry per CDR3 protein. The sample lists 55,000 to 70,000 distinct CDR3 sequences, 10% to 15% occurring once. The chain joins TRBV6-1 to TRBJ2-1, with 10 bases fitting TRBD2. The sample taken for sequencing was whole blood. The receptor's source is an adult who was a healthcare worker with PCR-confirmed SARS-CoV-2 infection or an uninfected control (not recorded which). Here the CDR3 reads CASRYTSGIGNEQFF. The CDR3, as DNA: TGTGCCAGCAGGTACACTAGCGGGATTGGAAATGAGCAGTTCTTC.